These 11 T cell receptor beta chains were sequenced from one sample in a study of blood T cell repertoires in COVID-19. Produced via immunoSEQ multiplex PCR; TCRdb's table is partial and in-frame only. The data contain about 100,000 clones, under 90% of them singletons. The sample taken for sequencing was peripheral blood. These receptors were obtained from a human donor in a cohort sampled during active COVID-19.

The J gene is TRBJ1-2, the V gene TRBV5-1, with a weak D call TRBD1 (5 bases). The CDR3 runs to 15 residues. CDR1 and CDR2 from the germline V gene are SGHRS and YFSETQ. V lost 4 bases, J lost 7 bases, and 20 bases lay in between. CDR3 sequence reads: CASSPRLFWDFGYTF. The CDR3, as DNA: TGCGCCAGCAGCCCGCGTTTGTTTTGGGACTTTGGCTACACCTTC.

This clone appeared a single time. V usage is TRBV7-9 and J usage is TRBJ2-3; 11 bases match TRBD2. There are 15 residues in the CDR3. The J segment lost 5 bases and the V segment lost 5 bases, leaving 6 bases of the junction unmatched. Germline CDR1 is SEHNR and CDR2 is FQNEAQ (reference sequence). This chain's CDR3 is CASSPLAGVKDTQYF. Here the CDR3 DNA reads TGTGCCAGCAGCCCACTAGCGGGAGTCAAAGATACGCAGTATTTT.

The chain combines TRBV3-1 (or the pseudogene TRBV3-2) with TRBJ2-7; 9 bases are shared with TRBD1. Trimming took 3 bases from V and 1 from J; bases not matched to a gene: 1. CDR1 and CDR2 from the germline V gene are LGHDT and YNNKEL (reference sequence). This CDR3 spans 14 amino acids. CDR3 loop: CASSQTGGSYEQYF. For the CDR3, the DNA is TGTGCCAGCAGCCAGACAGGGGGATCCTACGAGCAGTACTTC.

This chain links TRBV5-1 with TRBJ2-1; TRBD2 matches at 11 bases. Germline assignment: CDR1 SGHRS and CDR2 YFSETQ. This CDR3 spans 16 amino acids. With 4 bases clipped from V and 5 bases from J, the junction kept 8 bases outside the gene matches. The CDR3 reads CASSLGGLAEHNEQFF. CDR3 in DNA: TGCGCCAGCAGCCTGGGGGGACTAGCGGAGCACAATGAGCAGTTCTTC.

V is TRBV7-2 and J is TRBJ2-6, with D perhaps matching TRBD1 (6 bases). V shed 8 bases and J shed 0 bases, with 11 bases lying between them. In germline, CDR1 is SGHTA, CDR2 FQGNSA. This CDR3 has 15 amino acids. The CDR3 protein is CASGDKYSGANVLTF. For the CDR3, the DNA is TGTGCCAGCGGGGACAAGTACTCTGGGGCCAACGTCCTGACTTTC.

In its sample, this clone was seen once. The CDR3 sequence is CASSPLVSDTEAFF. CDR3 sequence (DNA): TGTGCCAGCTCACCTTTGGTTTCGGACACTGAAGCTTTCTTT. The V call is TRBV18, the J call TRBJ1-1; D ambiguous. Germline CDR1 is KGHSH and CDR2 is LQKENI. The CDR3 totals 14 residues. Trimming took off 3 bases at V and 3 bases at J, with 11 bases between the two ends.

The chain links TRBV5-1 to TRBJ2-2; TRBD2 aligns across 10 bases. Germline V CDR1 and CDR2: SGHRS, YFSETQ. Trimming took 4 bases from V and 7 from J; bases not matched to a gene: 10. CDR3 length equals 16 residues. The CDR3 spells CASSTMSGRAVGELFF. The CDR3 DNA reads as TGCGCCAGCAGCACTATGAGCGGGAGGGCCGTCGGGGAGCTGTTTTTT.

This rearrangement joins TRBV7-6 to TRBJ2-1, with 7 bases that match TRBD2. The length of the CDR3 is 16 residues. Germline V gene lookup returns CDR1 SGHVS and CDR2 FNYEAQ. With 4 bases clipped from V and 4 bases from J, the junction kept 10 bases outside the gene matches. The CDR3: CASSWQTSSSYNEQFF. The CDR3 DNA sequence: TGTGCCAGCAGCTGGCAGACTAGCTCCTCTTACAATGAGCAGTTCTTC.

The rearrangement uses TRBV10-3 and TRBJ2-6; TRBD1 matches 10 bases. Germline V lookup: CDR1 ENHRY, CDR2 SYGVKD. This CDR3 spans 17 amino acids. V shed 6 bases and J 1 base; nucleotides not matched to a gene: 6. In nucleotides, the CDR3 is TGTGCCATCAGCCTGGACAGGGGGTTTTCTGGGGCCAACGTCCTGACTTTC. This codes for CAISLDRGFSGANVLTF.

This chain connects TRBV2 to TRBJ2-1; 7 positions match TRBD1. Germline V gene lookup returns CDR1 SNHLY and CDR2 FYNNEI. With V trimmed by 5 bases and J by 9 bases, 10 bases remained unmatched. There are 14 residues in the CDR3. CDR3 sequence: CASSPPPTGFEQFF. CDR3 sequence (DNA): TGTGCCAGCAGTCCACCGCCGACAGGGTTTGAGCAGTTCTTC.

The rearrangement uses TRBV6-6 and TRBJ1-6; 7 bases match TRBD1. The V gene end was trimmed by 4 bases and the J gene end by 4 bases; junction bases not matched to a gene: 7. Germline V lookup: CDR1 MNHNY, CDR2 SVGAGI (reference sequence). The CDR3 is made up of 16 amino acids. CDR3 sequence (DNA): TGTGCCAGCAGTTGGGACAGTTTGGGGTATAATTCACCCCTCCACTTT. Its translation is CASSWDSLGYNSPLHF.